The T cell receptor (beta chain) described here comes from a study of immune characterization of retroperitoneal liposarcoma. TCRdb re-called the PCR reads with MiXCR, one entry per CDR3 protein. The profile shows about 8,000 distinct CDR3 sequences, around 42% of them singletons. The sequenced sample was tumor tissue. The sequence was collected from a male donor with retroperitoneal liposarcoma.

The CDR3 protein is CASSEQGQLYEQYF. CDR3 nucleotides: TGTGCCAGCAGTGAACAGGGGCAACTGTACGAGCAGTACTTC. The chain recombines TRBV6-1 with TRBJ2-1; a weak D match, TRBD1 (6 bases). The assigned J gene may be wrong: the sequence end matches TRBJ2-7 better. This CDR3 has 14 residues. Germline V gene data show CDR1 as MNHNS and CDR2 as SASEGT.